Below, 30 T cell receptor beta chains from the same sample are listed, as sequenced in a study of blood T cell repertoires in COVID-19. Sequenced by immunoSEQ multiplex PCR; TCRdb stores in-frame clones only, minus some. This table holds under 150,000 clones, about four fifths found once. The sequenced sample consisted of peripheral blood. The receptors were sampled from a human donor in a cohort sampled during active COVID-19.

The rearrangement links TRBV15 to TRBJ1-5; weak D call: TRBD1 (6 bases). V was cut by 5 bases and J by 11 bases, with 22 bases left in between. The CDR3 runs 15 residues. Germline CDR1 and CDR2: LNHNV and YYDKDF (reference sequence). The CDR3 DNA reads as TGTGCCACCAGCGAGGGGGGGAATGGAAAGAGGGCCCAGCATTTT. It codes for CATSEGGNGKRAQHF.

This sequence joins TRBV7-8 and TRBJ2-5; D not resolved. Trimming stripped 5 bases from V and 4 bases from J, with 17 bases between. Germline V lookup: CDR1 SGHVS, CDR2 FQNEAQ. There are 15 residues in the CDR3. CDR3 in amino acids: CASSRTQLSGETQYF. The CDR3 coding sequence is TGTGCCAGCAGCCGAACGCAGCTTTCAGGAGAGACCCAGTACTTC.

V is TRBV6-5 and J is TRBJ2-1; 9 nucleotides agree with TRBD2. The CDR3 extends over 13 amino acids. Trimming cost V 4 bases and J 13 bases; bases outside gene matches: 8. Per germline, CDR1 MNHEY and CDR2 SVGAGI. The DNA for the CDR3 is TGTGCCAGCAGTTTCCCGGGACTAGCACTACAGTTCTTC. Amino acid sequence: CASSFPGLALQFF.

The chain recombines TRBV19 with TRBJ2-1, with D possibly TRBD2 on 5 matching bases. Trimming removed 1 base from V and 6 bases from J, with 16 bases in between. CDR1 is LNHDA, CDR2 SQIVND, per germline (reference sequence). The CDR3 covers 16 residues. The CDR3: CASSIAGFGDGNEQFF. As DNA, the CDR3 is TGTGCCAGTAGTATAGCGGGCTTCGGGGATGGCAATGAGCAGTTCTTC.

This clone was recorded a few times. The V and J genes are TRBV20-1 and TRBJ2-7; TRBD2 matches 11 bases. V lost 3 bases to trimming and J lost 7 bases; unmatched junction nucleotides: 5. The CDR3 consists of 13 residues. Per germline, CDR1 DFQATT and CDR2 SNEGSKA (reference sequence). The CDR3 region is CSASSGGAREQYF. DNA for the CDR3: TGCAGTGCTAGTAGCGGGGGGGCCAGGGAGCAGTACTTC.

The chain joins TRBV7-2 to TRBJ1-2; TRBD1 matches at 7 bases. The CDR3 totals 14 residues. CDR1 SGHTA and CDR2 FQGNSA come from the germline V gene. Unmatched junction bases numbered 13, after V lost 6 bases and J lost 9 bases. The CDR3 DNA reads as TGTGCCAGCAGTCCTGAACAGGGGCGACGAAGCTACACCTTC. Translating it yields CASSPEQGRRSYTF.

The gene calls are TRBV5-6 and TRBJ2-5; D might be TRBD1 (5 bases). Germline assignment: CDR1 SGHDT and CDR2 YYEEEE. The CDR3 length is 15 residues. V lost 1 base to trimming and J lost 0 bases, with 10 bases between them. In nucleotides, the CDR3 is TGTGCCAGCAGCTTGAGGACACCGTACCAAGAGACCCAGTACTTC. Its translation: CASSLRTPYQETQYF.

V usage is TRBV5-6 and J usage is TRBJ2-3; D is undetermined. The CDR3 loop spans 13 amino acids. With 7 bases removed from V and 6 bases from J, the gap between germline ends came to 15 bases. Germline V CDR1 and CDR2: SGHDT, YYEEEE. The CDR3, as DNA: TGTGCCAGCTTTAAGCTCGCTAGGGATACGCAGTATTTT. It specifies CASFKLARDTQYF.

This clone has only one observation. Written as DNA, the CDR3 is TGTGCCAGCAGCTTAGCGAAGGGGGCGAATGAAAAACTGTTTTTT. Translation: CASSLAKGANEKLFF. The J gene is TRBJ1-4, the V gene TRBV7-2; the match to TRBD1 covers 7 bases. This CDR3 is 15 amino acids long. V shed 0 bases and J 5 bases; nucleotides not matched to a gene: 3. Germline assignment: CDR1 SGHTA and CDR2 FQGNSA.

V gene TRBV4-2 combines with J gene TRBJ2-2; TRBD2 matches at 7 bases. The V gene end was trimmed by 0 bases and the J gene end by 0 bases; junction bases not matched to a gene: 4. This CDR3 is built from 17 residues. The germline V gene has CDR1 LGHNA and CDR2 YNFKEQ. The CDR3 loop reads CASSQDTSDTNTGELFF. The CDR3 nucleotides read TGTGCCAGCAGCCAAGACACTAGCGACACGAACACCGGGGAGCTGTTTTTT.

The V and J genes are TRBV12-3 or TRBV12-4 and TRBJ1-5; maybe TRBD1 (5 bases). V lost 1 base and J lost 7, with 8 bases in between. The CDR3 is made up of 13 amino acids. In DNA form, the CDR3 reads TGTGCCAGCAGTTTAGATTGGGGCCAGCCCCAGCATTTT. Protein product: CASSLDWGQPQHF.

J is TRBJ2-7 and V is TRBV9, with 8 nucleotides matching TRBD1. Germline lookup yields CDR1 SGDLS and CDR2 YYNGEE. Germline trimming cut 3 bases from V and 4 bases from J; bases unmatched to any gene: 9. The length of the CDR3 is 15 residues. CDR3: CASSAGDRWSYEQYF. The CDR3 DNA sequence: TGTGCCAGCAGCGCTGGGGACAGGTGGAGTTACGAGCAGTACTTC.

The J gene is TRBJ1-2, the V gene TRBV27; TRBD1 agrees at 9 bases. The CDR3 has 13 residues. Per germline, CDR1 MNHEY and CDR2 SMNVEV (reference sequence). V was pared by 4 bases and J by 8 bases, with 5 bases of the junction left unmatched. The CDR3 DNA is TGTGCCAGCAGTTACAGGGGGCGCGGGGGCTACACCTTC. Protein sequence: CASSYRGRGGYTF.

The chain uses TRBV12-5 and TRBJ1-2; D not resolved. The V and J ends lost 4 bases and 7 bases respectively, with 19 bases between them. The V gene's germline CDR1 is LGHNT and CDR2 FRNRAP. The CDR3 covers 15 residues. The DNA of the CDR3 is TGTGCTAGTGGTTCTGAACCTCTCTCTGGCGGTGGCTACACCTTC. Encoded protein: CASGSEPLSGGGYTF.

V and J are TRBV5-1 and TRBJ2-7; 15 bases map to TRBD2. Germline assignment: CDR1 SGHRS and CDR2 YFSETQ. The CDR3 totals 18 residues. V lost 4 bases and J lost 3; bases outside the gene matches: 11. The CDR3 reads CASSHGRTSGGAVYEQYF. Here the CDR3 DNA reads TGCGCCAGCAGCCATGGTAGGACTAGCGGGGGGGCCGTCTACGAGCAGTACTTC.

The chain is built from TRBV19 and TRBJ2-1, with TRBD1 identical over 9 bases. V shed 5 bases and J 3 bases; nucleotides not matched to a gene: 8. The CDR3 sequence is 16 residues long. Germline V gene data show CDR1 as LNHDA and CDR2 as SQIVND (reference sequence). The CDR3 bases are TGTGCCAGTAGTCCCGCTGGACAGGGGAACTACAATGAGCAGTTCTTC. As protein: CASSPAGQGNYNEQFF.

The V call is TRBV27, the J call TRBJ2-7; 7 positions match TRBD2. The length of the CDR3 is 14 residues. The V gene's germline CDR1 is MNHEY and CDR2 SMNVEV (reference sequence). The ends lost 5 bases at V and 2 bases at J; junction bases unmatched: 6. CDR3 protein: CASSPLAETYEQYF. The CDR3 nucleotides read TGTGCCAGCAGTCCCCTAGCGGAGACCTACGAGCAGTACTTC.

J is TRBJ1-1 and V is TRBV30; perhaps TRBD1 as D (5 bases). This CDR3 spans 19 amino acids. Germline CDR1 and CDR2: GTSNPN and SVGIG (reference sequence). V lost 2 bases and J lost 1, with 26 bases in between. The CDR3 nucleotides read TGTGCCTGGAGTCCGGGGGTATATCGGATGGGACGCCGGAACACTGAAGCTTTCTTT. It yields the protein CAWSPGVYRMGRRNTEAFF.

This clone appeared once. The genes are TRBV5-1 and TRBJ1-2; TRBD1 matches 8 bases. CDR3 length equals 15 residues. The trim removed 0 bases at V and 6 bases at J, leaving 7 bases unmatched. Germline loops: CDR1 SGHRS, CDR2 YFSETQ. CDR3 in DNA: TGCGCCAGCAGCTTGGAGGGACAGGTAATCGATGGCTACACCTTC. Translated, it gives CASSLEGQVIDGYTF.

This clone was observed a single time. The chain has TRBV3-1 (or the pseudogene TRBV3-2) and TRBJ2-7, with TRBD2 matching over 7 bases. Germline CDR1 is LGHDT and CDR2 is YNNKEL (reference sequence). The CDR3 runs 13 residues. V shed 4 bases, J shed 7 bases, and the junction held 7 bases outside the gene matches. The CDR3: CASSPRREGEQYF. As DNA, the CDR3 is TGTGCCAGCAGCCCTAGGAGGGAGGGGGAGCAGTACTTC.

The chain links TRBV7-9 to TRBJ1-2, with D unclear. Trimming took 1 base from V and 8 from J, leaving 26 bases between them. The CDR3 is made up of 18 amino acids. The germline V gene encodes CDR1 SEHNR and CDR2 FQNEAQ (reference sequence). CDR3 region: CASSLGAGSSKAPVGYTF. The CDR3, as DNA: TGTGCCAGCAGCTTAGGGGCCGGCAGTTCTAAAGCCCCAGTCGGCTACACCTTC.

This chain links TRBV18 with TRBJ1-1; 7 bases fit TRBD1. In germline, CDR1 is KGHSH, CDR2 LQKENI. After removal of 6 bases from V and 5 bases from J, the junction contained 21 bases not matched to a gene. The CDR3 consists of 18 residues. CDR3 nucleotides: TGTGCCAGCTCGGACGCGACAGGGTTTGGGCCGTGGGGAACTGAAGCTTTCTTT. Translation: CASSDATGFGPWGTEAFF. Full variable domain (rest looked up from reference TRBV18 and TRBJ1-1): NAGVMQNPRHLVRRRGQEARLRCSPMKGHSHVYWYRQLPEEGLKFMVYLQKENIIDESGMPKERFSAEFPKEGPSILRIQQVVRGDSAAYFCASSDATGFGPWGTEAFFGQGTRLTVV.

The chain couples TRBV3-1 (or the pseudogene TRBV3-2) to TRBJ2-5; weak D call: TRBD1 (5 bases). Trimming shortened V by 3 bases and J by 3 bases, and 20 bases separated the two germline ends. Germline loops: CDR1 LGHDT, CDR2 YNNKEL (reference sequence). CDR3 length: 17 residues. The CDR3 sequence is CASSQRQFQGSKETQYF. The CDR3 DNA is TGTGCCAGCAGCCAGCGACAGTTCCAAGGATCCAAAGAGACCCAGTACTTC.

The rearrangement joins TRBV11-2 to TRBJ2-1; TRBD1 matches 7 bases. After removal of 5 bases from V and 7 bases from J, the junction contained 8 bases not matched to a gene. The CDR3 is 14 amino acids. The germline CDR1 and CDR2 sequences are SGHAT and FQNNGV. The DNA of the CDR3 is TGTGCCAGCAGCGTAATAGGGGGCGCAAATGAGCAGTTCTTC. Its protein product is CASSVIGGANEQFF.

The chain carries TRBV20-1 and TRBJ1-5; D is uncertain. The CDR3 consists of 13 residues. Germline CDR1 reads DFQATT; CDR2 reads SNEGSKA (reference sequence). The V and J ends lost 3 bases and 2 bases respectively, with 8 bases between them. CDR3 bases: TGCAGTGCTAGTAACCCGGGCAATCAGCCCCAGCATTTT. It encodes CSASNPGNQPQHF.

This clone was found a few times. The chain combines TRBV29-1 with TRBJ1-2, with 7 bases identical to TRBD1. The ends lost 7 bases at V and 3 bases at J; junction bases unmatched: 8. CDR1 and CDR2 from the germline V gene are SQVTM and ANQGSEA. CDR3 size: 13 residues. CDR3 in DNA: TGCAGCGCCGGTCACCAGGGGGACTATGGCTACACCTTC. It codes for CSAGHQGDYGYTF. Using reference TRBV29-1 and TRBJ1-2 for the parts outside the CDR3, the full variable domain is SAVISQKPSRDICQRGTSLTIQCQVDSQVTMMFWYRQQPGQSLTLIATANQGSEATYESGFVIDKFPISRPNLTFSTLTVSNMSPEDSSIYLCSAGHQGDYGYTFGSGTRLTVV.

The chain uses TRBV29-1 and TRBJ2-2; 10 bases are shared with TRBD1. Trimming took 7 bases from V and 5 from J; bases not matched to a gene: 7. This CDR3 has 14 residues. Germline CDR1 reads SQVTM; CDR2 reads ANQGSEA. As DNA, the CDR3 is TGCAGCGGGGAGACAGGGGGCGGGACCGGGGAGCTGTTTTTT. This encodes CSGETGGGTGELFF.

This clone was seen only once. The rearrangement uses TRBV10-1 and TRBJ2-3, with 7 bases aligning to TRBD1. V shed 2 bases and J 2 bases; nucleotides not matched to a gene: 1. The CDR3 contains 14 residues. Germline CDR1 is WNHNN and CDR2 is SYGVQD (reference sequence). The DNA of the CDR3 is TGCGCCAGCAGTGAGGACAGGGCCACAGATACGCAGTATTTT. Its protein is CASSEDRATDTQYF.

The chain couples TRBV11-2 to TRBJ1-4; the match to TRBD1 covers 9 bases. Trimming cost V 5 bases and J 5 bases; bases outside gene matches: 9. This CDR3 comprises 16 residues. CDR1 is SGHAT, CDR2 FQNNGV, per germline. DNA of the CDR3: TGTGCCAGCAGCCCCACAATGGGGACAGGGAATGAAAAACTGTTTTTT. This translates into CASSPTMGTGNEKLFF.

V usage is TRBV3-1 (or the pseudogene TRBV3-2) and J usage is TRBJ1-1, with D perhaps TRBD1 (5 bases). Germline CDR1 LGHDT, CDR2 YNNKEL (reference sequence). The V end lost 4 bases, the J end lost 1 base, and 10 bases lay between the germline ends. CDR3 length equals 14 residues. This CDR3 is CASSPLGGNTEAFF. For the CDR3, the DNA is TGTGCCAGCAGCCCCCTCGGGGGGAACACTGAAGCTTTCTTT.